This T cell receptor (beta chain) was profiled in a study of T-cell memory formation after mild COVID-19. Study-wide context: The study found TCR clusters largely donor specific. The study's findings and limits: There was a balanced CD4/CD8 profile in clones contracting day 15 to 85, and later expanders leaned CD4+. Several responding clones turned up in pre-infection memory, indicating that cross-reactive memory may have taken part.

5'RACE primed from the constant segment yielded TCR alpha and TCR beta cDNA libraries bearing sample barcodes and UMIs. In TCRdb, the 5' RACE reads were re-called with MiXCR into one record per CDR3 protein. The sample has roughly 370,000 distinct CDR3 sequences, more than 15% seen once. With respect to this clonotype: Antigen specificity is unknown.

The V gene's germline CDR1 is SGHDT and CDR2 YYEEEE. CDR3 length equals 15 residues. J lost 7 bases, V lost 4 bases, and 7 bases had no gene match. Material for sequencing was PBMCs or a T cell subset sorted from them (not recorded which). The chain links TRBV5-6 to TRBJ1-6; 8 bases are a match to TRBD1. The receptor comes from a man between 18 and 29 years old who had mild COVID-19 (a few samples of this study predate the infection). Cell type and time point are not known. CDR3 coding DNA: TGTGCCAGCAGCCTAATGGACAGGGAAAATTCACCCCTCCACTTT. Protein sequence: CASSLMDRENSPLHF. The whole variable domain, remainder taken from reference TRBV5-6 and TRBJ1-6, is DAGVTQSPTHLIKTRGQQVTLRCSPKSGHDTVSWYQQALGQGPQFIFQYYEEEERQRGNFPDRFSGHQFPNYSSELNVNALLLGDSALYLCASSLMDRENSPLHFGNGTRLTVT.